The next 21 T cell receptor beta chains were all read from a single sample in a study of OX40 agonist ivuxolimab in advanced cancers. The method was immunoSEQ multiplex PCR; TCRdb's version includes in-frame clones alone and lacks a portion of them. This sample has about 62,000 clones; 88% occur once, and the top ten carry roughly 5%. The starting material was CD4+ or CD8+ T cells sorted from blood, obtained in a trial of the OX40 agonist ivuxolimab. The source of these receptors is an adult with an advanced solid tumor such as melanoma, head and neck, liver or kidney cancer.

J is TRBJ1-1 and V is TRBV11-1, with 7 bases that match TRBD1. This CDR3 spans 15 amino acids. The J segment lost 4 bases and the V segment lost 5 bases, leaving 10 bases of the junction unmatched. In germline, CDR1 is SGHAT, CDR2 FQDESV (reference sequence). CDR3 sequence: CASSIKTQGSTEAFF. Here the CDR3 DNA reads TGTGCCAGCAGCATAAAGACACAGGGGAGCACTGAAGCTTTCTTT.

This chain connects TRBV7-2 to TRBJ1-2, with D perhaps matching TRBD1 (5 bases). V lost 1 base to trimming and J lost 2 bases, with 11 bases between them. Germline CDR1 is SGHTA and CDR2 is FQGNSA. The CDR3 covers 15 residues. The CDR3 region has the DNA TGTGCCAGCAGCTTAGATTACAACAGGAACTATGGCTACACCTTC. This codes for CASSLDYNRNYGYTF.

The chain links TRBV28 to TRBJ1-2; D is possibly TRBD1 (5 bases). Germline CDR1 MDHEN, CDR2 SYDVKM. Trimming pared 4 bases from V and 0 bases from J, leaving 18 bases between. The CDR3 is 17 residues long. Here the CDR3 reads CASSSRGDLHPNYGYTF. CDR3 DNA sequence: TGTGCCAGCAGTTCTCGGGGGGATCTTCACCCTAACTATGGCTACACCTTC.

V and J are TRBV2 and TRBJ1-5; D uncertain. This CDR3 comprises 12 residues. Germline assignment: CDR1 SNHLY and CDR2 FYNNEI. Trimming removed 5 bases from V and 1 base from J, with 3 bases in between. The DNA of the CDR3 is TGTGCCAGCAGTTTAAGCAATCAGCCCCAGCATTTT. Translation: CASSLSNQPQHF.

The chain links TRBV19 to TRBJ2-5; 14 bases are shared with TRBD2. With 7 bases clipped from V and 5 bases from J, the junction kept 6 bases outside the gene matches. The CDR3 is 15 amino acids. Germline V lookup: CDR1 LNHDA, CDR2 SQIVND (reference sequence). The CDR3 here is CASKGLAGGRETQYF. DNA of the CDR3: TGTGCCAGTAAAGGACTAGCGGGAGGACGGGAGACCCAGTACTTC.

The chain uses TRBV5-4 and TRBJ1-6; D unclear. The germline CDR1 and CDR2 sequences are SGHNT and YYREEE (reference sequence). V was cut by 2 bases and J by 7 bases, with 10 bases left in between. The CDR3 is 14 residues long. CDR3 bases: TGTGCCAGCAGCTTACGGCAGGAGAATTCACCCCTCCACTTT. Translating it yields CASSLRQENSPLHF.

V and J are TRBV9 and TRBJ1-1; no reliable D call. V shed 0 bases and J shed 1 base, with 4 bases lying between them. The CDR3 totals 13 residues. Per germline, CDR1 SGDLS and CDR2 YYNGEE. The CDR3 protein is CASSVVPNTEAFF. CDR3 in DNA: TGTGCCAGCAGCGTAGTTCCGAACACTGAAGCTTTCTTT.

Turning to this clone: The junction departs from germline at one end; a sequencing error may be responsible. The chain links TRBV5-1 to TRBJ2-4; the D is unclear. The length of the CDR3 is 11 residues. CDR1 is SGHRS and CDR2 is YFSETQ in the germline V gene. The CDR3 protein is CASSLPGRLRF. CDR3 DNA: TGCGCCAGCAGCTTACCGGGCCGGCTGAGGTTC.

The gene calls are TRBV7-9 and TRBJ1-3; D is undetermined. Between the trimmed V and J ends, which lost 10 bases and 8 bases, there was a span of 15 bases. The CDR3 runs 12 residues. Germline CDR1 SEHNR, CDR2 FQNEAQ (reference sequence). As DNA, the CDR3 is TGTGCCATTCAACTAGGGAGGCACACCATATATTTT. Its protein product is CAIQLGRHTIYF. Based on the CDR3 plus reference TRBV7-9 and TRBJ1-3, the full variable domain is DTGVSQNPRHKITKRGQNVTFRCDPISEHNRLYWYRQTLGQGPEFLTYFQNEAQLEKSRLLSDRFSAERPKGSFSTLEIQRTEQGDSAMYLCAIQLGRHTIYFGEGSWLTVV.

V usage is TRBV21-1 and J usage is TRBJ2-7; the D call in the table, TRBD1, was not verified against the DNA. TRBV21-1 is a pseudogene. CDR3 length: 21 residues. CDR3 coding DNA: TGTGCCAGCAGCAAAGGGGTTTTGTGGACAGAGAATTTACACCTTACCTACGAGCAGTACTTC. It codes for CASSKGVLWTENLHLTYEQYF.

V is TRBV6-1 and J is TRBJ1-3; D remains ambiguous. The CDR3 loop spans 15 amino acids. Trimming stripped 2 bases from V and 0 bases from J, with 8 bases between. Germline V gene data show CDR1 as MNHNS and CDR2 as SASEGT. DNA for the CDR3: TGTGCCAGCAGTGAACAGGCGTTCTCTGGAAACACCATATATTTT. It translates to CASSEQAFSGNTIYF.

This sequence joins TRBV29-1 and TRBJ1-2; D is ambiguous. Germline V gene data show CDR1 as SQVTM and CDR2 as ANQGSEA. This CDR3 contains 15 residues. The V end lost 0 bases, the J end lost 3 bases, and 14 bases lay between the germline ends. CDR3 nucleotides: TGCAGCGTTGAAGACACAGTGGCCCAATACTATGGCTACACCTTC. Encoded protein: CSVEDTVAQYYGYTF.

The chain uses TRBV7-9 and TRBJ2-6, with TRBD2 as a possible D gene (5 bases). This CDR3 region has 14 residues. V gave up 5 bases and J gave up 3 bases, with 8 bases separating them. Germline CDR1 is SEHNR and CDR2 is FQNEAQ (reference sequence). This CDR3 reads CASSERLGANVLTF. The CDR3 region has the DNA TGTGCCAGCAGCGAGCGGCTTGGGGCCAACGTCCTGACTTTC.

The rearrangement uses TRBV7-9 and TRBJ2-5; 8 bases fit TRBD1. Germline trimming cut 5 bases from V and 5 bases from J; bases unmatched to any gene: 7. Germline CDR1 and CDR2: SEHNR and FQNEAQ (reference sequence). This CDR3 contains 14 residues. The CDR3 region has the DNA TGTGCCAGCAGCCCCGACAGGGGAGGCGAGACCCAGTACTTC. It is translated as CASSPDRGGETQYF.

The CDR3 protein is CAWRGTTEAFF. The CDR3 DNA sequence: TGTGCCTGGAGGGGGACAACTGAAGCTTTCTTT. V is TRBV30 and J is TRBJ1-1; a weak D match, TRBD1 (6 bases). V was clipped by 3 bases and J by 5 bases, with 7 bases between them. Germline V gene lookup returns CDR1 GTSNPN and CDR2 SVGIG (reference sequence). The CDR3 consists of 11 residues. Full variable domain (remainder filled in from reference TRBV30 and TRBJ1-1): SQTIHQWPATLVQPVGSPLSLECTVEGTSNPNLYWYRQAAGRGLQLLFYSVGIGQISSEVPQNLSASRPQDRQFILSSKKLLLSDSGFYLCAWRGTTEAFFGQGTRLTVV.

The chain couples TRBV5-6 to TRBJ1-5, with D perhaps matching TRBD1 (5 bases). The CDR3 consists of 15 residues. CDR1 SGHDT and CDR2 YYEEEE come from the germline V gene. Deletions cut 4 bases from V and 3 bases from J, with 14 bases between. This CDR3 is CASSTRDGFNQPQHF. CDR3 nucleotide sequence: TGTGCCAGCAGCACCCGGGACGGGTTCAATCAGCCCCAGCATTTT.

This clone was seen ten or more times. The junction does not match germline at one end; this may be a read error. This sample includes further DNA sequences coding for the same CDR3. This chain links TRBV28 with TRBJ2-7; D not resolved. Germline assignment: CDR1 MDHEN and CDR2 SYDVKM. The CDR3 sequence is 13 residues long. The CDR3 reads CASSFDQSSEQYF. For the CDR3, the DNA is TGTGCCAGCAGTTTTGATCAATCCTCCGAGCAGTACTTC.

V and J are TRBV13 and TRBJ2-7, with a tentative D call TRBD1 (6 bases). This CDR3 has 16 residues. V was cut by 4 bases and J by 1 base, with 17 bases left in between. Germline CDR1 and CDR2: PRHDT and FYEKMQ (reference sequence). CDR3 amino acids: CASSSRQDLSSYEQYF. CDR3 bases: TGTGCCAGCAGCTCACGACAGGACCTCAGTTCCTACGAGCAGTACTTC.

The chain's CDR3 is CASSAGQGGGYTF. The CDR3, as DNA: TGTGCCAGCAGCGCTGGACAGGGGGGTGGCTACACCTTC. The rearrangement joins TRBV11-3 to TRBJ1-2, with 10 bases aligning to TRBD1. The CDR3 is 13 residues long. With V trimmed by 5 bases and J by 7 bases, 4 bases remained unmatched. Germline V gene data show CDR1 as SGHNT and CDR2 as YENEEA.

J is TRBJ2-7 and V is TRBV7-8; the D is unclear. Germline lookup yields CDR1 SGHVS and CDR2 FQNEAQ. The CDR3 is 13 amino acids. V shed 6 bases and J shed 5 bases, with 14 bases lying between them. The CDR3: CASRPGGFNEQYF. The DNA of the CDR3 is TGTGCCAGCAGACCCGGTGGGTTTAACGAGCAGTACTTC.

The V and J genes are TRBV11-3 and TRBJ2-2; D possibly corresponds to TRBD1 (5 bases). The CDR3 has 13 amino acids. V was trimmed by 5 bases and J by 4 bases, leaving 8 bases between them. In germline, CDR1 is SGHNT, CDR2 YENEEA. DNA for the CDR3: TGTGCCAGCAGCCCAGGGTCCACCGGGGAGCTGTTTTTT. It yields the protein CASSPGSTGELFF.